This is a list of T cell receptor beta chains from one sample in a study of technical replicates of blood from a few donors. Repertoires were generated with immunoSEQ multiplex PCR, while TCRdb's copy carries only in-frame clones and drops some. The sample records some 74,000 clones, around nine tenths being singletons. Sample: T cells isolated from PBMCs. The receptors stem from a human donor in good health. Each CDR3 is given with its conserved first and last residue. A D gene is named only where the DNA matches it firmly. Only part of the rows carry a size: once, few, many, or a class if the clone is expanded.

d_call,j_call,clone_size,v_call,cdr3_aa,cdr3_nt
NA,TRBJ2-1,NA,TRBV4-1,CASSPAGGTQQFF,TGCGCCAGCAGCCCCGCGGGCGGGACCCAGCAGTTCTTC
NA,TRBJ1-4,NA,TRBV6-5,CASSYSGVANEKLFF,TGTGCCAGCAGTTACTCGGGAGTGGCTAATGAAAAACTGTTTTTT
NA,TRBJ2-7,NA,TRBV6-1,CASSKVTAISYEQYF,TGTGCCAGCAGTAAGGTGACAGCGATCTCCTACGAGCAGTACTTC
TRBD2,TRBJ2-3,few,TRBV14,CASSQDSGGYTDTQYF,TGTGCCAGCAGCCAAGATTCGGGAGGTTACACAGATACGCAGTATTTT
NA,TRBJ2-2,NA,TRBV2,CASSIRQAIGELFF,TGTGCCAGCAGTATTCGCCAGGCCATCGGGGAGCTGTTTTTT
NA,TRBJ1-2,NA,TRBV7-9,CASSLGGVDGYTF,TGTGCCAGCAGCCTAGGGGGGGTTGATGGCTACACCTTC
TRBD1,TRBJ2-5,NA,TRBV7-3,CASSLGQGSGETQYF,TGTGCCAGCAGCTTGGGACAGGGGTCCGGAGAGACCCAGTACTTC
NA,TRBJ2-5,NA,TRBV7-8,CASSLAGVETQYF,TGTGCCAGCAGCTTAGCCGGAGTAGAGACCCAGTACTTC
NA,TRBJ1-5,NA,TRBV6-5,CASSFRGQPQHF,TGTGCCAGCAGTTTTAGGGGGCAGCCCCAGCATTTT
TRBD1,TRBJ2-5,NA,TRBV18,CASSPPGQGERETQYF,TGTGCCAGCTCACCGCCGGGACAGGGGGAGAGGGAGACCCAGTACTTC
TRBD1,TRBJ2-2,NA,TRBV30,CAWSVQGGTGELFF,TGTGCCTGGAGTGTACAGGGGGGCACCGGGGAGCTGTTTTTT
NA,TRBJ2-7,NA,TRBV30,CAWSVRGWEQYF,TGTGCCTGGAGTGTACGAGGGTGGGAGCAGTACTTC
NA,TRBJ2-1,NA,TRBV4-2,CASSQDLGGGYNEQFF,TGTGCCAGCAGCCAAGATTTGGGTGGAGGCTACAATGAGCAGTTCTTC
TRBD1,TRBJ1-4,NA,TRBV6-1,CASCDRVDEKLFF,TGTGCCAGCTGCGACAGGGTGGATGAAAAACTGTTTTTT
NA,TRBJ2-1,NA,TRBV5-4,CASSLGGEYNEQFF,TGTGCCAGCAGCTTAGGGGGAGAGTACAATGAGCAGTTCTTC
TRBD2,TRBJ2-3,NA,TRBV4-2,CASSLQGQGTTVTDTQYF,TGTGCCAGCAGCCTTCAGGGCCAAGGGACTACGGTTACAGATACGCAGTATTTT
NA,TRBJ2-7,NA,TRBV29-1,CSVEDAFGPGAVEQYF,TGCAGCGTTGAAGATGCTTTTGGCCCTGGAGCGGTCGAGCAGTACTTC
NA,TRBJ1-1,NA,TRBV6-1,CASSEARLRGKTLGAFF,TGTGCCAGCAGTGAAGCGCGGTTACGGGGGAAAACACTGGGAGCTTTCTTT
NA,TRBJ1-1,NA,TRBV29-1,CSVTGGMNTEAFF,TGCAGCGTGACCGGAGGAATGAACACTGAAGCTTTCTTT
TRBD2,TRBJ2-7,NA,TRBV9,CASSDPTSDPYEQYF,TGTGCCAGCAGCGACCCGACTAGCGACCCCTACGAGCAGTACTTC
TRBD2,TRBJ2-7,NA,TRBV5-4,CASRRTSGKYEQYF,TGTGCCAGCAGGCGGACTAGCGGTAAGTACGAGCAGTACTTC
TRBD1,TRBJ1-2,NA,TRBV28,CASSSSTGVYGYTF,TGTGCCAGCAGTTCCTCGACAGGGGTCTATGGCTACACCTTC
NA,TRBJ2-7,NA,TRBV9,CASSVEFGEQYF,TGTGCCAGCAGCGTAGAGTTCGGCGAGCAGTACTTC
NA,TRBJ2-7,NA,TRBV9,CASSATGSSYEQYF,TGTGCCAGCAGCGCAACAGGGAGCTCCTACGAGCAGTACTTC
NA,TRBJ2-5,NA,TRBV30,CAWSRQETQYF,TGTGCCTGGAGCAGGCAAGAGACCCAGTACTTC
TRBD1,TRBJ1-3,NA,TRBV10-3,CAIILRVQGPGNTIYF,TGTGCCATCATCCTGAGGGTACAGGGGCCTGGAAACACCATATATTTT
TRBD1,TRBJ1-2,few,TRBV19,CASSVGQGDYGYTF,TGTGCCAGTAGTGTCGGACAGGGGGACTATGGCTACACCTTC
TRBD2,TRBJ2-2,NA,TRBV7-3,CASSDTSGRNTGELFF,TGTGCCAGCAGCGATACTAGCGGGAGGAACACCGGGGAGCTGTTTTTT
TRBD1,TRBJ2-5,NA,TRBV5-4,CASSLVGQGGSETQYF,TGTGCCAGCAGCTTGGTGGGACAGGGGGGATCGGAGACCCAGTACTTC
NA,TRBJ2-6,few,TRBV28,CASKGASSGANVLTF,TGTGCCAGCAAAGGAGCTAGCTCTGGGGCCAACGTCCTGACTTTC
NA,TRBJ2-7,NA,TRBV7-9,CASSLSPYRGNYEQYF,TGTGCCAGCAGCTTATCCCCTTATAGGGGGAATTACGAGCAGTACTTC
NA,TRBJ2-4,NA,TRBV7-9,CASSLQGNIQYF,TGTGCCAGCAGCTTACAGGGAAACATTCAGTACTTC
NA,TRBJ2-7,NA,TRBV29-1,CSAAAESSYEQYF,TGCAGCGCTGCGGCCGAGAGCTCCTACGAGCAGTACTTC
NA,TRBJ2-5,few,TRBV7-6,CASSLVLGQQETQYF,TGTGCCAGCAGCTTAGTTTTGGGCCAGCAAGAGACCCAGTACTTC
TRBD2,TRBJ2-2,NA,TRBV27,CASSFHGTSGNIGELFF,TGTGCCAGCAGTTTTCATGGGACTAGCGGGAATATCGGGGAGCTGTTTTTT
NA,TRBJ1-5,NA,TRBV18,CASSPPRGVADNQPQHF,TGTGCCAGCTCACCACCTCGGGGGGTCGCGGACAATCAGCCCCAGCATTTT
TRBD2,TRBJ2-1,NA,TRBV9,CASNIGGSNEQFF,TGTGCCAGCAACATCGGCGGGAGCAATGAGCAGTTCTTC
TRBD1,TRBJ1-1,NA,TRBV4-2,CASSLQGDTEAFF,TGTGCCAGCAGCCTTCAGGGGGACACTGAAGCTTTCTTT
NA,TRBJ2-7,NA,TRBV6-5,CASSRRGYEQYF,TGTGCCAGCTCCCGGAGAGGGTACGAGCAGTACTTC
NA,TRBJ2-3,NA,TRBV5-5,CASSLISGSTDTQYF,TGTGCCAGCAGCCTGATTAGCGGAAGCACAGATACGCAGTATTTT
NA,TRBJ2-1,NA,TRBV10-3,CATRSSTGILDEQFF,TGTGCCACCAGGAGCTCTACCGGGATCCTCGATGAGCAGTTCTTC
TRBD1,TRBJ2-1,NA,TRBV5-1,CASSYRDREYNEQFF,TGCGCCAGCAGCTACCGGGACAGGGAGTACAATGAGCAGTTCTTC
TRBD2,TRBJ2-5,NA,TRBV11-3,CASSLRQRGTQETQYF,TGTGCCAGCAGCTTACGCCAGCGGGGGACTCAAGAGACCCAGTACTTC
NA,TRBJ1-2,NA,TRBV6-6,CASSYSSDSFGYGYTF,TGTGCCAGCAGTTACTCGAGTGACAGCTTTGGCTATGGCTACACCTTC
NA,TRBJ1-2,NA,TRBV30,CAWGVGAGYGYTF,TGTGCCTGGGGAGTAGGGGCGGGGTATGGCTACACCTTC
TRBD1,TRBJ2-5,NA,TRBV30,CAWSGTGPKTQYF,TGTGCCTGGAGTGGGACAGGGCCGAAGACCCAGTACTTC
TRBD2,TRBJ2-3,NA,TRBV2,CASSVRGVTDTQYF,TGTGCCAGCAGTGTTCGGGGGGTCACAGATACGCAGTATTTT
NA,TRBJ2-3,NA,TRBV5-1,CASSLEDSTTDTQYF,TGCGCCAGCAGCTTGGAAGACAGCACCACAGATACGCAGTATTTT